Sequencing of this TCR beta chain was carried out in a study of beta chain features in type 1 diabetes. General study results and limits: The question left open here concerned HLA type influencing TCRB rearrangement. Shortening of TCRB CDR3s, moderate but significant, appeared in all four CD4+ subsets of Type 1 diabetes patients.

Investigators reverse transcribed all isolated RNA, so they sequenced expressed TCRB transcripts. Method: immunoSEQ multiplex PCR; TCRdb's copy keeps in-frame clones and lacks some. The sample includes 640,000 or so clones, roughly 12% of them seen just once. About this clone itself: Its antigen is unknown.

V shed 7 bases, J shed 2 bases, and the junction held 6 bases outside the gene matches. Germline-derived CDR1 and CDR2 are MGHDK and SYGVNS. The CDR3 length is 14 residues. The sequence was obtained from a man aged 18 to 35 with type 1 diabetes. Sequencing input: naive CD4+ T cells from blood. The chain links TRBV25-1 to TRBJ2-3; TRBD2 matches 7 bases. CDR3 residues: CASTRAGTTDTQYF. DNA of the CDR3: TGTGCCAGCACTCGAGCGGGAACCACAGATACGCAGTATTTT.